The 31 T cell receptor beta chains below come from one sample, sequenced in a study of blood T cell repertoires in COVID-19. Profiling relied on immunoSEQ multiplex PCR, and the TCRdb table lists in-frame clones only, not all of them. The sample lists around 120,000 clones; roughly 90% were seen once. The sample comprised peripheral blood. The receptor source for this set is a man aged 45-65 years with active COVID-19.

The chain carries TRBV16 and TRBJ2-3, with 8 positions matching TRBD1. Germline V CDR1 and CDR2: KGHSY, FQNENV. This CDR3 comprises 16 residues. V trimming: 4 bases; J trimming: 3 bases; junction bases outside the gene matches: 9. This chain's CDR3 is CASSRRTGIRTDTQYF. The DNA for the CDR3 is TGTGCCAGCAGCCGAAGGACAGGGATTAGGACAGATACGCAGTATTTT.

The chain employs TRBV7-8 and TRBJ1-3; 7 nucleotides agree with TRBD1. Germline values: CDR1 SGHVS, CDR2 FQNEAQ. The CDR3 is 15 residues long. Unmatched junction bases numbered 8, after V lost 5 bases and J lost 4 bases. CDR3 residues: CASSRDRARGNTIYF. Written as DNA, the CDR3 is TGTGCCAGCAGCCGAGACAGGGCCCGGGGAAACACCATATATTTT.

The chain carries TRBV29-1 and TRBJ1-1; D uncertain. Per germline, CDR1 SQVTM and CDR2 ANQGSEA. Trimming left V 6 bases short and J 6 bases short, with 20 bases between. This CDR3 is 14 amino acids long. The CDR3 spells CSVLKLPALAEAFF. The CDR3, as DNA: TGCAGCGTCTTGAAGCTACCCGCCCTGGCTGAAGCTTTCTTT.

V gene TRBV13 combines with J gene TRBJ2-5; TRBD1 agrees at 7 bases. The J segment lost 5 bases and the V segment lost 0 bases, leaving 6 bases of the junction unmatched. Germline CDR1 reads PRHDT; CDR2 reads FYEKMQ (reference sequence). This CDR3 spans 15 amino acids. In DNA form, the CDR3 reads TGTGCCAGCAGCTTAGGGAGGACAGGACGTGAGACCCAGTACTTC. Its protein product is CASSLGRTGRETQYF.

The V and J genes are TRBV21-1 and TRBJ2-3; the table's D gene call, TRBD2, was not cross checked with the DNA. TRBV21-1 is labeled a pseudogene. The CDR3 is made up of 18 amino acids. In DNA, the CDR3 is TGTGCCAGCAGGCCGGGACTAGCCACTACCTCTAGCACAGATACGCAGTATTTT. Its translation is CASRPGLATTSSTDTQYF.

This CDR3 reads CASSQDRTLYGYTF. The CDR3 DNA sequence: TGTGCCAGCAGCCAAGACCGGACATTGTATGGCTACACCTTC. The chain is built from TRBV3-1 (or the pseudogene TRBV3-2) and TRBJ1-2, with D possibly matching TRBD1 (5 bases). Germline lookup yields CDR1 LGHDT and CDR2 YNNKEL (reference sequence). Deletions cut 0 bases from V and 5 bases from J, with 10 bases between. CDR3 length: 14 residues.

The V gene is TRBV7-3, the J gene TRBJ2-2, with D possibly matching TRBD2 (6 bases). Germline V gives CDR1 SGHTA, CDR2 FQGTGA. V shed 5 bases and J shed 0 bases, with 13 bases lying between them. The CDR3 has 16 amino acids. The CDR3, as DNA: TGTGCCAGCAGCAGTCCGGGACTCGCGAACACCGGGGAGCTGTTTTTT. It yields the protein CASSSPGLANTGELFF. Based on the CDR3 plus reference TRBV7-3 and TRBJ2-2, the full variable domain is GAGVSQTPSNKVTEKGKYVELRCDPISGHTALYWYRQSLGQGPEFLIYFQGTGAADDSGLPNDRFFAVRPEGSVSTLKIQRTERGDSAVYLCASSSPGLANTGELFFGEGSRLTVL.

The rearrangement uses TRBV12-3 or TRBV12-4 and TRBJ1-4; no clear D gene. Trimming left V 3 bases short and J 7 bases short, with 6 bases between. The CDR3 loop spans 12 amino acids. The CDR3 protein is CASSLSSEKLFF. CDR3 in DNA: TGTGCCAGCAGTTTGAGTTCTGAAAAACTGTTTTTT.

The V and J genes are TRBV6-1 and TRBJ2-7, with 11 bases lining up with TRBD2. The trim removed 2 bases at V and 4 bases at J, leaving 10 bases unmatched. Germline V gene data show CDR1 as MNHNS and CDR2 as SASEGT. The CDR3 is 17 amino acids. The DNA of the CDR3 is TGTGCCAGCAGTGAAAACAGAGGGACTAGCGGTTCTTACGAGCAGTACTTC. This sequence encodes CASSENRGTSGSYEQYF.

The rearrangement joins TRBV12-3 or TRBV12-4 to TRBJ2-5; 7 positions agree with TRBD1. V lost 5 bases to trimming and J lost 5 bases; unmatched junction nucleotides: 5. This CDR3 is built from 13 residues. The CDR3 DNA reads TGTGCCAGCAGTATGACAGGGCGGGAGACCCAGTACTTC. Its protein is CASSMTGRETQYF.

V gene TRBV7-8 combines with J gene TRBJ1-5; TRBD1 aligns across 7 bases. This CDR3 has 14 residues. CDR1 SGHVS and CDR2 FQNEAQ come from the germline V gene. The ends lost 0 bases at V and 7 bases at J; junction bases unmatched: 3. Here the CDR3 reads CASSLARQGQPQHF. CDR3 DNA: TGTGCCAGCAGCTTAGCCAGACAGGGACAGCCCCAGCATTTT.

The chain carries TRBV7-9 and TRBJ2-2; D might be TRBD1 (6 bases). The germline V gene has CDR1 SEHNR and CDR2 FQNEAQ (reference sequence). Trimming removed 1 base from V and 6 bases from J, with 9 bases in between. The length of the CDR3 is 14 residues. In DNA, the CDR3 is TGTGCCAGCAGCTTAGACAGGGTCTCCGGGGAGCTGTTTTTT. This sequence encodes CASSLDRVSGELFF.

This rearrangement joins TRBV7-9 to TRBJ1-2; TRBD1 matches at 10 bases. J was trimmed by 7 bases and V by 5 bases; bases with no gene match: 7. The CDR3 is 14 residues long. Germline loops: CDR1 SEHNR, CDR2 FQNEAQ (reference sequence). The CDR3 DNA reads TGTGCCAGCAGCAACCTGGGACAGGGGCCTGGCTACACCTTC. Its translation is CASSNLGQGPGYTF.

This rearrangement joins TRBV4-2 to TRBJ2-3, with unresolved D. Trimming took off 1 base at V and 2 bases at J, with 7 bases between the two ends. From germline, CDR1 is LGHNA and CDR2 YNFKEQ. CDR3 length: 14 residues. In DNA form, the CDR3 reads TGTGCCAGCAGCCAAGCCCCCTCCACAGATACGCAGTATTTT. It yields the protein CASSQAPSTDTQYF.

The rearrangement joins TRBV6-5 to TRBJ1-6; TRBD1 agrees at 8 bases. V shed 2 bases and J 9 bases; nucleotides not matched to a gene: 6. This CDR3 region has 15 residues. CDR1 and CDR2 from the germline V gene are MNHEY and SVGAGI. The CDR3 coding sequence is TGTGCCAGCAGTTACGTACAGGGGGGGATTTCACCCCTCCACTTT. Its protein product is CASSYVQGGISPLHF.

This clone occurred once. The chain employs TRBV7-2 and TRBJ2-7; D gene unclear. Germline values: CDR1 SGHTA, CDR2 FQGNSA. V dropped 1 base and J dropped 3 bases, with 13 bases sitting between them. CDR3 length equals 15 residues. CDR3 sequence: CASSLVSLSFYEQYV. The CDR3 nucleotides are TGTGCCAGCAGCTTAGTTTCATTGAGCTTCTACGAGCAGTACGTC.

The V gene is TRBV13, the J gene TRBJ2-7; 7 bases align to TRBD1. J was trimmed by 0 bases and V by 3 bases; bases with no gene match: 5. CDR1 PRHDT and CDR2 FYEKMQ come from the germline V gene (reference sequence). The CDR3 is 15 residues long. The CDR3 DNA reads TGTGCCAGCAGCTTCTCCTCAGGGGGCTCCTACGAGCAGTACTTC. Residues: CASSFSSGGSYEQYF.

The genes are TRBV16 and TRBJ1-2; D is undetermined. Germline lookup yields CDR1 KGHSY and CDR2 FQNENV. The length of the CDR3 is 13 residues. Trimming shortened V by 2 bases and J by 0 bases, and 4 bases separated the two germline ends. The DNA for the CDR3 is TGTGCCAGCAGCCAAACAGCTAACTATGGCTACACCTTC. Translated, it gives CASSQTANYGYTF.

The chain joins TRBV27 to TRBJ1-2; unclear D gene. The V end was cut by 2 bases, the J end by 1 base, with 11 bases between. Germline-derived CDR1 and CDR2 are MNHEY and SMNVEV (reference sequence). The CDR3 spans 15 residues. The CDR3 loop is CASSLQAGINYGYTF. The CDR3 nucleotides read TGTGCCAGCAGTTTACAGGCAGGCATTAACTATGGCTACACCTTC.

The V and J genes are TRBV20-1 and TRBJ1-4; D perhaps matches TRBD1 (6 bases). Trimming stripped 6 bases from V and 7 bases from J, with 9 bases between. Germline-derived CDR1 and CDR2 are DFQATT and SNEGSKA (reference sequence). This CDR3 contains 11 residues. In nucleotides, the CDR3 is TGCAGTGCAAGGACAGCTGAAAAACTGTTTTTT. It yields the protein CSARTAEKLFF.

This CDR3 reads CASRQGGGTDTQYF. DNA of the CDR3: TGTGCCAGCAGGCAAGGCGGCGGCACAGATACGCAGTATTTT. The genes are TRBV25-1 and TRBJ2-3; D is uncertain. The CDR3 sequence is 14 residues long. The ends were cut back, 6 bases at V and 1 base at J, with 11 bases in the middle. The germline CDR1 and CDR2 sequences are MGHDK and SYGVNS.

V usage is TRBV5-1 and J usage is TRBJ2-3; 9 nucleotides match TRBD2. The CDR3 totals 16 residues. V shed 4 bases, J shed 1 base, and the junction held 7 bases outside the gene matches. Germline V lookup: CDR1 SGHRS, CDR2 YFSETQ. The CDR3 DNA is TGCGCCAGCAGCACACTAGCGGGCGGGGGCACAGATACGCAGTATTTT. Amino acids: CASSTLAGGGTDTQYF.

The rearrangement links TRBV6-6 to TRBJ2-5; D not certain. The CDR3 runs to 12 residues. Trimming removed 0 bases from V and 10 bases from J, with 9 bases in between. The V gene's germline CDR1 is MNHNY and CDR2 SVGAGI (reference sequence). The CDR3 bases are TGTGCCAGCAGTTACTCGGGCCCCGTCCAGTACTTC. This codes for CASSYSGPVQYF.

The chain joins TRBV27 to TRBJ1-2, with D perhaps TRBD1 (6 bases). Trimming took off 6 bases at V and 4 bases at J, with 18 bases between the two ends. The CDR3 consists of 15 residues. Germline V lookup: CDR1 MNHEY, CDR2 SMNVEV (reference sequence). CDR3 in DNA: TGTGCCAGCAGCTTAACCGGGACATGGTCCTATGGCTACACCTTC. Translated: CASSLTGTWSYGYTF.

The chain employs TRBV30 and TRBJ1-5; a possible D gene is TRBD1 (5 bases). Germline assignment: CDR1 GTSNPN and CDR2 SVGIG (reference sequence). V was trimmed by 1 base and J by 5 bases, leaving 15 bases between them. The CDR3 has 15 amino acids. CDR3 sequence: CAWSAKGPLDQPQHF. The CDR3 nucleotides are TGTGCCTGGAGTGCTAAGGGGCCACTCGATCAGCCCCAGCATTTT.

This clone was seen a single time. The CDR3 nucleotides read TGTGCCAGCAGCCCCAGGGACAGGGGGACTGAAGCTTTCTTT. The encoded protein is CASSPRDRGTEAFF. The chain carries TRBV3-1 (or the pseudogene TRBV3-2) and TRBJ1-1; 11 bases match TRBD1. Germline V gives CDR1 LGHDT, CDR2 YNNKEL (reference sequence). CDR3 size: 14 residues. Trimming at V came to 4 bases and at J to 5 bases, leaving 3 bases not matched to a gene.

The genes are TRBV7-6 and TRBJ2-1; TRBD1 matches at 8 bases. CDR3 size: 15 residues. V trimming: 5 bases; J trimming: 4 bases; junction bases outside the gene matches: 7. In germline, CDR1 is SGHVS, CDR2 FNYEAQ. This CDR3 is CASSQGQGRYNEQFF. The CDR3 DNA sequence: TGTGCCAGCAGCCAAGGACAGGGACGATACAATGAGCAGTTCTTC.

The rearrangement joins TRBV29-1 to TRBJ2-1; D perhaps matches TRBD2 (7 bases). Germline-derived CDR1 and CDR2 are SQVTM and ANQGSEA. The CDR3 is made up of 13 amino acids. Here the CDR3 DNA reads TGCAACGGGGAGGGGGGAGTTCTCAATGAGCAGTTCTTC. This gives the protein CNGEGGVLNEQFF.

The V gene is TRBV6-5, the J gene TRBJ1-5; a weak D match, TRBD1 (5 bases). Germline CDR1 is MNHEY and CDR2 is SVGAGI. This CDR3 has 11 amino acids. Trimming took 11 bases from V and 4 from J, leaving 9 bases between them. CDR3: CAPGGNQPQHF. CDR3 bases: TGTGCCCCCGGGGGGAATCAGCCCCAGCATTTT.

The chain combines TRBV6-5 with TRBJ1-3, with D perhaps matching TRBD1 (6 bases). V lost 2 bases to trimming and J lost 4 bases, with 9 bases between them. This CDR3 is 14 amino acids long. The germline CDR1 and CDR2 sequences are MNHEY and SVGAGI. This CDR3 reads CASSYRTEGNTIYF. CDR3 coding DNA: TGTGCCAGCAGTTACCGGACAGAAGGAAACACCATATATTTT.

The chain is built from TRBV3-1 (or the pseudogene TRBV3-2) and TRBJ1-5; D is ambiguous. CDR3 size: 12 residues. Germline assignment: CDR1 LGHDT and CDR2 YNNKEL (reference sequence). V was shortened by 5 bases and J by 4 bases, with 6 bases between the two germline ends. The CDR3 loop reads CASSSVNQPQHF. In DNA form, the CDR3 reads TGTGCCAGCAGCTCAGTGAATCAGCCCCAGCATTTT.